Each of the 20 T cell receptor beta chains below was sequenced from the same sample in a study of Ad26.COV2.S vaccination and SARS-CoV-2 variants. TCRdb's copy holds only in-frame clones and misses some; the assay was immunoSEQ multiplex PCR. The sample lists some 250,000 clones, approximately 90% occurring once. Treatment in this sample: 15 to 20 received Ad26.COV2.S at low or high dose, single or two shots; five or six received placebo; per-sample allocation not given. Material that was analyzed had been drawn on day 63 after the first vaccine or placebo injection. The sequencing here drew on peripheral blood, taken in a trial of Ad26.COV2.S vaccine versus placebo. The receptors come from a person between 18 and 65 years old who received the Ad26.COV2.S COVID-19 vaccine or a placebo.

The rearrangement links TRBV5-6 to TRBJ2-1; 9 nucleotides match TRBD1. Per the germline V gene, CDR1 is SGHDT and CDR2 is YYEEEE. The CDR3 length is 16 residues. The ends lost 1 base at V and 2 bases at J; junction bases unmatched: 4. CDR3 sequence reads: CASSLTGTGPYNEQFF. As DNA, the CDR3 is TGTGCCAGCAGCTTGACAGGGACAGGGCCCTACAATGAGCAGTTCTTC.

The V and J genes are TRBV19 and TRBJ2-7; 12 bases match TRBD2. The germline V gene encodes CDR1 LNHDA and CDR2 SQIVND (reference sequence). The CDR3 length is 15 residues. V gave up 4 bases and J gave up 6 bases; unmatched junction bases: 7. CDR3 protein: CASSTTRTSGAEQYF. DNA for the CDR3: TGTGCCAGTAGTACAACCCGGACTAGCGGGGCCGAGCAGTACTTC.

Concerning this clone itself: Other DNA sequences in this sample translate to the same CDR3. V gene TRBV6-2 or TRBV6-3 combines with J gene TRBJ2-7; tentatively, D is TRBD2 (7 bases). With 2 bases removed from V and 2 bases from J, the gap between germline ends came to 10 bases. Germline CDR1 is MNHEY and CDR2 is SVGEGT. The CDR3 is made up of 14 amino acids. The CDR3: CASSYGGGPYEQYF. DNA of the CDR3: TGTGCCAGCAGTTACGGGGGGGGGCCCTACGAGCAGTACTTC.

This clone showed up just once. The chain links TRBV5-4 to TRBJ2-7; D is undetermined. Germline V gives CDR1 SGHNT, CDR2 YYREEE (reference sequence). The CDR3 loop spans 15 amino acids. Trimming took off 6 bases at V and 2 bases at J, with 18 bases between the two ends. The CDR3, as DNA: TGTGCCAGCATCTCATACGCGTCTAAGACCTACGAGCAGTACTTC. Encoded protein: CASISYASKTYEQYF.

This rearrangement joins TRBV7-2 to TRBJ2-3, with TRBD2 identical over 12 bases. The length of the CDR3 is 16 residues. CDR1 is SGHTA, CDR2 FQGNSA, per germline. The trim removed 5 bases at V and 4 bases at J, leaving 7 bases unmatched. The CDR3, as DNA: TGTGCCAGCAGCGCCCGACTAGCGGGAGCAGCAGATACGCAGTATTTT. It encodes CASSARLAGAADTQYF.

This chain connects TRBV4-1 to TRBJ2-4, with D uncertain. Trimming removed 3 bases from V and 4 bases from J, with 10 bases in between. The CDR3 totals 14 residues. Germline V gives CDR1 MGHRA, CDR2 YSYEKL. The CDR3: CASSQEDGKNIQYF. CDR3 sequence (DNA): TGCGCCAGCAGCCAGGAAGACGGTAAAAACATTCAGTACTTC.

The chain has TRBV15 and TRBJ2-5, with no clear D. The CDR3 has 12 residues. With 4 bases removed from V and 3 bases from J, the gap between germline ends came to 6 bases. Germline loops: CDR1 LNHNV, CDR2 YYDKDF (reference sequence). Written as DNA, the CDR3 is TGTGCCACCAGCACAGGAGAAGAGACCCAGTACTTC. It specifies CATSTGEETQYF.

The rearrangement uses TRBV12-3 or TRBV12-4 and TRBJ2-3; possible D gene TRBD1, 6 bases. This CDR3 is 13 amino acids long. Trimming took 7 bases from V and 1 from J, leaving 9 bases between them. CDR3 nucleotide sequence: TGTGCCAGCAAGGGGGTCGGCACAGATACGCAGTATTTT. This translates into CASKGVGTDTQYF.

The rearrangement joins TRBV19 to TRBJ1-5; TRBD1 aligns across 10 bases. V was clipped by 6 bases and J by 4 bases; unmatched bases: 6. CDR3 length: 15 amino acids. Germline loops: CDR1 LNHDA, CDR2 SQIVND (reference sequence). The CDR3 loop is CASRMTGGGNQPQHF. The CDR3 nucleotides are TGTGCCAGTAGGATGACAGGGGGCGGGAATCAGCCCCAGCATTTT.

The CDR3 bases are TGTGCCAGCAGAACTAGCGGGGGAAGCTCCTACAATGAGCAGTTCTTC. This translates into CASRTSGGSSYNEQFF. V gene TRBV28 combines with J gene TRBJ2-1; TRBD2 aligns across 11 bases. Per germline, CDR1 MDHEN and CDR2 SYDVKM. CDR3 length: 16 residues. Losses at the gene ends were 6 bases for V and 0 bases for J; bases not matched to a gene: 4.

The chain joins TRBV7-2 to TRBJ2-5; D possibly corresponds to TRBD2 (6 bases). The V end was cut by 3 bases, the J end by 5 bases, with 13 bases between. CDR3 size: 14 residues. Germline CDR1 is SGHTA and CDR2 is FQGNSA. The CDR3 here is CASSLGLTGETQYF. The DNA of the CDR3 is TGTGCCAGCAGCTTGGGACTTACGGGGGAGACCCAGTACTTC.

The sample holds many counts of this clone. The chain links TRBV7-3 to TRBJ1-2; 7 positions match TRBD1. Germline V gene data show CDR1 as SGHTA and CDR2 as FQGTGA. The CDR3 totals 13 residues. The V and J ends lost 4 bases and 8 bases, in that order; junction bases with no gene match: 7. The CDR3 spells CASSSDRARGYTF. The CDR3, as DNA: TGTGCCAGCAGCTCCGACAGGGCACGGGGCTACACCTTC. Full variable domain (remainder filled in from reference TRBV7-3 and TRBJ1-2): GAGVSQTPSNKVTEKGKYVELRCDPISGHTALYWYRQSLGQGPEFLIYFQGTGAADDSGLPNDRFFAVRPEGSVSTLKIQRTERGDSAVYLCASSSDRARGYTFGSGTRLTVV.

This chain uses TRBV10-3 with TRBJ1-5; no definite D call. V was shortened by 8 bases and J by 7 bases, with 12 bases between the two germline ends. The germline CDR1 and CDR2 sequences are ENHRY and SYGVKD. This CDR3 region has 12 residues. The CDR3 DNA reads as TGTGCCATCCGTGGTATAGGGCAGCCCCAGCATTTT. It yields the protein CAIRGIGQPQHF.

This clone turned up a few times. The V and J genes are TRBV6-7 and TRBJ2-7, with D possibly called TRBD1 or TRBD2 (5 bases each). TRBV6-7 is an ORF; its function is uncertain. The V gene lost 4 bases and the J gene lost 0 bases, with 13 bases spanning the gap. This CDR3 is 15 amino acids long. CDR3 region: CASSSGTWSSYEQYF. CDR3 in DNA: TGTGCCAGCAGTTCGGGGACGTGGAGCTCCTACGAGCAGTACTTC.

Here the CDR3 DNA reads TGTGCCAGCAGCGACGGGACATCCCACTACACCTTC. Protein sequence: CASSDGTSHYTF. The chain is built from TRBV9 and TRBJ1-2, with TRBD1 as a possible D gene (6 bases). This CDR3 spans 12 amino acids. Trimming removed 3 bases from V and 10 bases from J, with 13 bases in between. Germline V CDR1 and CDR2: SGDLS, YYNGEE. The full variable domain, its missing parts supplied by reference TRBV9 and TRBJ1-2, is DSGVTQTPKHLITATGQRVTLRCSPRSGDLSVYWYQQSLDQGLQFLIQYYNGEERAKGNILERFSAQQFPDLHSELNLSSLELGDSALYFCASSDGTSHYTFGSGTRLTVV.

J is TRBJ2-6 and V is TRBV11-3; D may be TRBD1 or TRBD2 (5 bases each). Per the germline V gene, CDR1 is SGHNT and CDR2 is YENEEA. Between the trimmed V and J ends, which lost 0 bases and 0 bases, there was a span of 21 bases. The length of the CDR3 is 21 residues. The chain's CDR3 is CASSLDRSGRRLGSGANVLTF. As DNA, the CDR3 is TGTGCCAGCAGCTTAGACCGGTCGGGACGGCGGTTAGGCTCTGGGGCCAACGTCCTGACTTTC.

The chain uses TRBV10-3 and TRBJ2-6, with D maybe TRBD2 (5 bases). The germline V gene encodes CDR1 ENHRY and CDR2 SYGVKD. V gave up 3 bases and J gave up 0 bases, with 9 bases separating them. The CDR3 is made up of 16 amino acids. The CDR3 DNA reads as TGTGCCATCAGTGAAAACGAGGGCTCTGGGGCCAACGTCCTGACTTTC. Translation: CAISENEGSGANVLTF.

This chain joins TRBV19 and TRBJ1-1, with 7 bases fitting TRBD1. This CDR3 comprises 14 residues. V lost 7 bases and J lost 2; bases outside the gene matches: 7. CDR1 and CDR2 from the germline V gene are LNHDA and SQIVND (reference sequence). CDR3 DNA: TGTGCCAGTACTAGGCCAGGGGGTAACACTGAAGCTTTCTTT. This codes for CASTRPGGNTEAFF.

The chain carries TRBV7-4 and TRBJ1-5; D gene ambiguous. The CDR3 contains 16 residues. Per the germline V gene, CDR1 is SGHVT and CDR2 is SQSDAQ. Between the trimmed V and J ends, which lost 1 base and 0 bases, there was a span of 10 bases. The chain's CDR3 is CASSLVADYSNQPQHF. As DNA, the CDR3 is TGTGCCAGCAGCTTAGTCGCGGACTATAGCAATCAGCCCCAGCATTTT.

This sequence joins TRBV5-1 and TRBJ1-3; 7 bases line up with TRBD1. Germline V gives CDR1 SGHRS, CDR2 YFSETQ. J was trimmed by 8 bases and V by 4 bases; bases with no gene match: 6. The CDR3 is made up of 13 amino acids. CDR3 bases: TGCGCCAGCAGCCCCCTAACAGGGGACACCATATATTTT. Translated: CASSPLTGDTIYF.